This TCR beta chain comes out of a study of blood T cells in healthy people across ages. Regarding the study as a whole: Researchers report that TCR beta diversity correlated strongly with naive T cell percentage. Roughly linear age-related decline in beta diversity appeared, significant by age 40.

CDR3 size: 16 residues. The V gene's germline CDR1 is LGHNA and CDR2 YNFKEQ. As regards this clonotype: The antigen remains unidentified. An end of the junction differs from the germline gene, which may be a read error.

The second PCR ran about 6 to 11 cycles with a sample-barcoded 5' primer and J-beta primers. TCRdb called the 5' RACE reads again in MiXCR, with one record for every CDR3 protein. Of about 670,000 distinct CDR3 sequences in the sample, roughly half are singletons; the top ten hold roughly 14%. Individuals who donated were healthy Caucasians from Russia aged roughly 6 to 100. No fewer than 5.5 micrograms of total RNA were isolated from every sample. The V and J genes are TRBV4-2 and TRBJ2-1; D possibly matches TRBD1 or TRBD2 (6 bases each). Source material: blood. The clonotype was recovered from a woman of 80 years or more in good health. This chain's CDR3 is CASGQRGDSSYNEQFF. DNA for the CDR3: TGTGCCAGCGGCCAGAGGGGGGATTCCTCCTACAATGAGCAGTTCTTC.